Detailed here is one T cell receptor beta chain. Its antigen remains unknown. Clones were read by immunoSEQ multiplex PCR, and TCRdb kept only the in-frame ones, dropping some. In the table there are about 140,000 clones, 84% of which are singletons. The sample originates from a study of T cell responses to AZD1222 COVID-19 vaccine. On the study more broadly: Analyses pooled second doses at about 4 or about 12 weeks. Study observations and caveats: The donor group comprised mostly white British people and more females; the analysis possibly underestimated clonal diversity. Seropositive AZD1222 recipients at baseline numbered only five or six.

Trimming took 0 bases from V and 4 from J, leaving 7 bases between them. Germline CDR1 and CDR2: MGHRA and YSYEKL. The CDR3 has 13 amino acids. The rearrangement uses TRBV4-1 and TRBJ2-7; D call uncertain. This specimen consisted of peripheral blood, obtained on day 0 of AZD1222 vaccination. The sequence derives from an adult in good health. CDR3: CASSQEEVYEQYF. CDR3 DNA: TGCGCCAGCAGCCAAGAAGAGGTATACGAGCAGTACTTC.